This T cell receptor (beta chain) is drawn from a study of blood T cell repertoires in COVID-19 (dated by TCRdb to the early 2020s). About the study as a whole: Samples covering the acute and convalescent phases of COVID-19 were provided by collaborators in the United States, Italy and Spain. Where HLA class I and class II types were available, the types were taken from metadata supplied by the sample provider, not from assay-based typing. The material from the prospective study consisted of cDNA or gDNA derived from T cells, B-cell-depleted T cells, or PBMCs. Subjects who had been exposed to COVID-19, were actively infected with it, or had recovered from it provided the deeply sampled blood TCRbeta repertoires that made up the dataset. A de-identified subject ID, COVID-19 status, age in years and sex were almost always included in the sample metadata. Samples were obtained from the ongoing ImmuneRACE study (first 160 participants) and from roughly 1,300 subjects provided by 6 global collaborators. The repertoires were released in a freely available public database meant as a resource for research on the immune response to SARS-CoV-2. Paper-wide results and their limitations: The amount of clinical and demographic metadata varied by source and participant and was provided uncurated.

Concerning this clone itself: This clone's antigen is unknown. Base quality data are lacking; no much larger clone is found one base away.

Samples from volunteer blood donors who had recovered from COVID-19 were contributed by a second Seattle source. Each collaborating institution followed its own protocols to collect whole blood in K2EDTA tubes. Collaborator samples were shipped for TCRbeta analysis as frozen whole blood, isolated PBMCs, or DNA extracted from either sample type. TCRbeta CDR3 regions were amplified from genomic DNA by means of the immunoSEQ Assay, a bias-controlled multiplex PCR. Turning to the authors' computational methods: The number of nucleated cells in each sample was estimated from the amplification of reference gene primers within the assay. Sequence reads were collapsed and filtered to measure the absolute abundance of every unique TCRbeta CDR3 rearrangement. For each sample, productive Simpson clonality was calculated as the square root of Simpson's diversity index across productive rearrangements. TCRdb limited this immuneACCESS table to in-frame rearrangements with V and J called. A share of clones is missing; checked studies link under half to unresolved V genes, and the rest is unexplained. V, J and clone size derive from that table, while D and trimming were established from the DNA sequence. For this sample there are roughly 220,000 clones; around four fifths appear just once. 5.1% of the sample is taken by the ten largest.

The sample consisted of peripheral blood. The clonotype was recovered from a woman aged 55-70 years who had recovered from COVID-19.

The CDR3 region: CASSQPDYASQYF. The DNA sequence is as follows: TGTGCCAGCAGCCAACCTGACTACGCGAGCCAGTATTTT. The sequence joins TRBV14 to TRBJ2-3; a tentative D match to TRBD2 spans 5 bases. The CDR3, from cysteine to phenylalanine, totals 13 residues. Only the CDR3 DNA stays, 39 bases, in frame from base 1. The trim is 2 bases for V and 12 bases for J, with a gap of 15 bases between the germline ends. CDR1 and CDR2 (SGHDN, FVKESK) derive from the germline V gene.